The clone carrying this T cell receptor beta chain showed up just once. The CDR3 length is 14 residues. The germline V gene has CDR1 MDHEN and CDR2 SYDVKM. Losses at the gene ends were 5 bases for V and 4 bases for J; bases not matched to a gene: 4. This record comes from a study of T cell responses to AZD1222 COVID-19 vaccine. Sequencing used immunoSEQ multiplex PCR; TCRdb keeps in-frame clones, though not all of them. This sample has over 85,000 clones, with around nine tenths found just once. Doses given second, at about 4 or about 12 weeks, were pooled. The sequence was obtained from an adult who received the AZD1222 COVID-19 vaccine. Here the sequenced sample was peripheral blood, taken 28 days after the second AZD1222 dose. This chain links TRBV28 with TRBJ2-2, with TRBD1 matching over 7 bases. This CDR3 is CASSPDRVTGELFF. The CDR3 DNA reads TGTGCCAGCAGTCCAGACAGGGTCACCGGGGAGCTGTTTTTT.